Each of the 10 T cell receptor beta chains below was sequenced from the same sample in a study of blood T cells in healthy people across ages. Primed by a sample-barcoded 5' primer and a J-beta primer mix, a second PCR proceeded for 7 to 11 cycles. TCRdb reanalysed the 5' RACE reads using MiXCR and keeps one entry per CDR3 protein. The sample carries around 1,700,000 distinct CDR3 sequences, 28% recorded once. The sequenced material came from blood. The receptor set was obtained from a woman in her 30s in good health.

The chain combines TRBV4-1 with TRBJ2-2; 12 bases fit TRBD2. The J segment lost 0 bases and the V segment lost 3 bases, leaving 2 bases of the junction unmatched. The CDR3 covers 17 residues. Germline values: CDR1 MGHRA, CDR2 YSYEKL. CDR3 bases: TGCGCCAGCAGCCATTCTAGCGGGGGGGCGAACACCGGGGAGCTGTTTTTT. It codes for CASSHSSGGANTGELFF.

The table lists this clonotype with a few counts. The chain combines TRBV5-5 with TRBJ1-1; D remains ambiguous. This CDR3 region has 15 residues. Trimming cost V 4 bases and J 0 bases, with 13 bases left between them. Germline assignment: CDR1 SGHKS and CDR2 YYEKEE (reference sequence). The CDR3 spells CASSLEPTVNTEAFF. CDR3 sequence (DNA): TGTGCCAGCAGCCTAGAACCGACCGTGAACACTGAAGCTTTCTTT. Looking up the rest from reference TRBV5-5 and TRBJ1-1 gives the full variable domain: DAGVTQSPTHLIKTRGQQVTLRCSPISGHKSVSWYQQVLGQGPQFIFQYYEKEERGRGNFPDRFSARQFPNYSSELNVNALLLGDSALYLCASSLEPTVNTEAFFGQGTRLTVV.

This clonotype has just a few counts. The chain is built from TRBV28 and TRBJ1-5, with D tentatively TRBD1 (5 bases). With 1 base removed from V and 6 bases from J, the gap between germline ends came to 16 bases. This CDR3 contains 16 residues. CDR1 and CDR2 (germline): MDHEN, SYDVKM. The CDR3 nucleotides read TGTGCCAGCAGTTTATTACCAGGGAGAGTAGGTCAGCCCCAGCATTTT. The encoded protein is CASSLLPGRVGQPQHF.

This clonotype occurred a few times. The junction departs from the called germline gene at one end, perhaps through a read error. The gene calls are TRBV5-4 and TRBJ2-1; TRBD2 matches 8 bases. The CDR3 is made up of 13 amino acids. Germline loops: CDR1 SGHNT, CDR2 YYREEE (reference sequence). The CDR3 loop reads CAGSSGLAGEQFF. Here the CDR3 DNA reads TGTGCCGGCAGCTCCGGACTAGCCGGTGAGCAGTTCTTC.

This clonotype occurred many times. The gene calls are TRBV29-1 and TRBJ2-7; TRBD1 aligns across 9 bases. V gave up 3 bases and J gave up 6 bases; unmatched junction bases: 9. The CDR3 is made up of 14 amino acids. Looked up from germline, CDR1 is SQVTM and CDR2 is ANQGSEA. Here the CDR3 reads CSVDSGTGTGEQYF. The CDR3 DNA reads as TGCAGCGTTGATAGTGGGACAGGGACAGGCGAGCAGTACTTC.

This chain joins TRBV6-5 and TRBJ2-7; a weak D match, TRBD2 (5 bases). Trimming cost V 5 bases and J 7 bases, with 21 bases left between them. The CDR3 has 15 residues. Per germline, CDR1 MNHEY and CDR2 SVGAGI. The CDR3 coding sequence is TGTGCCAGCAGTACCCCCCGGGGAGCGACGTATGAGCAGTACTTC. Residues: CASSTPRGATYEQYF.

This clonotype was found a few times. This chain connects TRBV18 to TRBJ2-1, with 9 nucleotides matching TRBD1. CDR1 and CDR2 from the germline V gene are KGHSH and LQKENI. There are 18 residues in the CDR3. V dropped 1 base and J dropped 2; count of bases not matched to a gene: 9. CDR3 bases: TGTGCCAGCTCACCACAACAGGGGGCTCACTCTCCCTACAATGAGCAGTTCTTC. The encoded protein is CASSPQQGAHSPYNEQFF.

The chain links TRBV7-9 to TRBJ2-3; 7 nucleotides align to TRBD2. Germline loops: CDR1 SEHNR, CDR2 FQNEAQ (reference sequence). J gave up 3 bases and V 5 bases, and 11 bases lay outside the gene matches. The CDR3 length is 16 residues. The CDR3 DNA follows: TGTGCCAGCAGCAGATCTTGGGGGGGGAGAACAGATACGCAGTATTTT. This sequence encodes CASSRSWGGRTDTQYF.

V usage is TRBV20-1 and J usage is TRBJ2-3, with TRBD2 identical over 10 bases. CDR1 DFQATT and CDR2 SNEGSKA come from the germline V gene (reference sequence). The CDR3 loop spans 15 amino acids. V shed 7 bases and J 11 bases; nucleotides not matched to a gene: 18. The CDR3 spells CSVSLAGAPQGMQYF. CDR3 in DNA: TGCAGTGTTTCTCTAGCGGGGGCCCCCCAAGGGATGCAGTATTTT.

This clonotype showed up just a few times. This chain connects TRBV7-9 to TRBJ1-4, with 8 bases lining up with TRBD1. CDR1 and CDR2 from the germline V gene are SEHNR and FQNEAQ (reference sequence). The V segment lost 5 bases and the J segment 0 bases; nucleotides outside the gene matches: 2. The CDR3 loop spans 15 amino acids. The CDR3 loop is CASSTGQATNEKLFF. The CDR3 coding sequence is TGTGCCAGCAGCACGGGACAGGCAACTAATGAAAAACTGTTTTTT.